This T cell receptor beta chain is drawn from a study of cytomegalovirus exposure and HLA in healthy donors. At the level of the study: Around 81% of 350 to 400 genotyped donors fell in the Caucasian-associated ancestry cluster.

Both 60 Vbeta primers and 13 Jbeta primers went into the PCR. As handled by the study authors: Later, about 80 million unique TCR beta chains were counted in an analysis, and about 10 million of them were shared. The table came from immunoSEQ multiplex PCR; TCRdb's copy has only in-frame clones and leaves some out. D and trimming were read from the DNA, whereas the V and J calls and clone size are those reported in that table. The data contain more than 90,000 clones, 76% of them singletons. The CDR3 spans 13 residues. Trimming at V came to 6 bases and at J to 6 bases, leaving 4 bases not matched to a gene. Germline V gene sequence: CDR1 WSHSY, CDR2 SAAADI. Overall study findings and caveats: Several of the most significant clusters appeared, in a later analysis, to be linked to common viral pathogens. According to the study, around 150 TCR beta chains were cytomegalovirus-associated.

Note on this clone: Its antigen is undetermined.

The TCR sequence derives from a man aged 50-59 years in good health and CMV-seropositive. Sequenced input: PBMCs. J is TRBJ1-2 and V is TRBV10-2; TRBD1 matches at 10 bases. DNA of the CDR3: TGCGCCAGCAGGGGACAGGGGAGGGATGGCTACACCTTC. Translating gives CASRGQGRDGYTF.